A single T cell receptor beta chain is shown here with its context. Its antigen is not known. This entry is derived from a study of OX40 agonist ivuxolimab in advanced cancers. Study results and limitations: Those patients achieving a partial response at 0.1-3.0 mg/kg showed among the lowest clonal expansion. Researchers did not determine the expanded peripheral T cells' antigen specificity.

The germline CDR1 and CDR2 sequences are LGHNA and YSLEER. V lost 0 bases and J 8 bases, leaving 16 bases between the germline ends. CDR3 length: 16 amino acids. On cycle 4 day 1 and cycle 7 day 1, as well as at baseline, blood was sampled. Sequencing was performed with immunoSEQ multiplex PCR; in TCRdb, only in-frame clones are kept and a portion is missing. Of under 80,000 clones listed, roughly nine tenths are singletons. The input for sequencing was CD4+ or CD8+ T cells sorted from blood, taken in a trial of the OX40 agonist ivuxolimab. The receptor's source is an adult with an advanced solid tumor such as melanoma, head and neck, liver or kidney cancer. This chain connects TRBV4-3 to TRBJ1-4, with D possibly being TRBD1 (5 bases). The CDR3 sequence is CASSQDLRGRREKLFF. CDR3 bases: TGCGCCAGCAGCCAAGATCTTCGGGGCCGTCGAGAAAAACTGTTTTTT.